A single sample gave rise to the 16 T cell receptor beta chains below, sequenced in a study of CXCR3-negative and CXCR3-positive naive CD8 T cells. Overall study findings and caveats: Naive cells with CXCR3 showed TRB CDR3s that were more hydrophobic than those in CXCR3-negative naive cells.

Which antigens these TCRs recognize remains unknown. Researchers prepared the TRB cDNA libraries using 5' RACE with UMI labels. TCRdb re-called the 5' RACE reads, yielding one record per CDR3 amino acid sequence without DNA. The sample table includes about 89,000 distinct CDR3 sequences. The sequencing input was naive CXCR3+ CD8+ T cells from blood. As to subset: CD45RO-CCR7+CD27+CD95- naive CD8+ T cells expressing CXCR3 (TNR3+). The receptors were gathered from a human donor in good health. Some clones in this sample may be carry-over from other donors' samples.

The chain combines TRBV5-1 with TRBJ2-7; with no DNA, the TCRdb D assignment of TRBD2 cannot be verified. CDR3 length: 17 amino acids. Germline CDR1 reads SGHRS; CDR2 reads YFSETQ. The chain's CDR3 is CASRNGLAGEPGYEQYF. Supplemented by reference TRBV5-1 and TRBJ2-7, the full variable domain reads KAGVTQTPRYLIKTRGQQVTLSCSPISGHRSVSWYQQTPGQGLQFLFEYFSETQRNKGNFPGRFSGRQFSNSRSEMNVSTLELGDSALYLCASRNGLAGEPGYEQYFGPGTRLTVT.

The chain combines TRBV7-6 with TRBJ1-3. Germline V gene data show CDR1 as SGHVS and CDR2 as FNYEAQ. The CDR3 has 16 amino acids. CDR3 residues: CASSLAGSFPGNTIYF.

The rearrangement uses TRBV28 and TRBJ1-5; TCRdb indicates TRBD1, and absent DNA this call remains unverified. Germline CDR1 is MDHEN and CDR2 is SYDVKM. The CDR3 totals 15 residues. The CDR3 sequence: CASSRDRFIMQPQHF.

J is TRBJ2-7 and V is TRBV20-1; the D gene TCRdb calls, TRBD2, cannot be checked with no DNA. Germline lookup yields CDR1 DFQATT and CDR2 SNEGSKA (reference sequence). The CDR3 length is 18 residues. The CDR3: CSARDCGTSGSFSYEQYF.

The J gene is TRBJ2-5, the V gene TRBV14. The CDR3 length is 14 residues. Germline V lookup: CDR1 SGHDN, CDR2 FVKESK. The CDR3 spells CASSSQALRETQYF.

The chain employs TRBV12-3 or TRBV12-4 and TRBJ2-4; TCRdb's assignment of TRBD2 cannot be checked, as there is no DNA. The CDR3 spans 14 residues. The chain's CDR3 is CASRTSGGIDIQYF.

The V gene is TRBV30, the J gene TRBJ1-1. The CDR3 has 12 residues. Per germline, CDR1 GTSNPN and CDR2 SVGIG (reference sequence). This CDR3 reads CAWSVPNGEAFF.

This chain links TRBV19 with TRBJ2-3; TCRdb's D gene call, TRBD2, goes unchecked for lack of DNA. This CDR3 has 12 residues. Germline lookup yields CDR1 LNHDA and CDR2 SQIVND (reference sequence). CDR3 in amino acids: CASTGTVDTQYF.

The chain joins TRBV7-3 to TRBJ2-5; TCRdb designates TRBD2, a call that cannot be tested without DNA. The CDR3 loop spans 15 amino acids. Germline CDR1 and CDR2: SGHTA and FQGTGA. The CDR3 protein is CASSSSGTSGETQYF.

The V and J genes are TRBV28 and TRBJ2-7. Germline values: CDR1 MDHEN, CDR2 SYDVKM. CDR3 size: 13 residues. The CDR3 sequence: CASRTDESYEQYF.

This chain uses TRBV4-2 with TRBJ2-3; the TCRdb call, TRBD1, lacks DNA for checking. Germline lookup yields CDR1 LGHNA and CDR2 YNFKEQ. The CDR3 has 16 residues. The CDR3: CASSQEWGPPTDTQYF.

The rearrangement uses TRBV7-6 and TRBJ2-7. Looked up from germline, CDR1 is SGHVS and CDR2 is FNYEAQ. The length of the CDR3 is 15 residues. CDR3 in amino acids: CASSLDRGNSYEQYF.

V gene TRBV6-2 or TRBV6-3 combines with J gene TRBJ2-7. This CDR3 has 15 amino acids. CDR1 is MNHEY, CDR2 SVGEGT, per germline. CDR3 residues: CASNGRPYSGYEQYF.

V gene TRBV6-6 combines with J gene TRBJ2-1; checking the TCRdb D call of TRBD1 is not possible without DNA. The CDR3 contains 15 residues. CDR1 is MNHNY and CDR2 is SVGAGI in the germline V gene (reference sequence). CDR3 in amino acids: CASSYTGQGGNEQFF.

The rearrangement joins TRBV20-1 to TRBJ2-7; TCRdb's D call, TRBD1, is unchecked because there is no DNA. CDR3 length equals 13 residues. Germline lookup yields CDR1 DFQATT and CDR2 SNEGSKA (reference sequence). This CDR3 reads CSASRTYSYEQYF.

This chain joins TRBV14 and TRBJ2-1; lacking DNA, the TRBD2 call made by TCRdb goes unchecked. This CDR3 region has 12 residues. Germline V gives CDR1 SGHDN, CDR2 FVKESK. The CDR3 reads CASSPLGSEKFF.